This T cell receptor beta chain was observed in a study of blood T cells in healthy people across ages. Study context: T cells yielded about one barcoded beta molecule per two cells through template switching. Study-level findings and limits: In older individuals, TCR beta diversity per million T cells was lower, falling roughly linearly with age. There were more naive CD4+ cells and higher diversity in long-lived donors than in aged donors.

The ends were cut back, 1 base at V and 7 bases at J, with 20 bases in the middle. The CDR3 spans 16 residues. Germline V CDR1 and CDR2: DFQATT, SNEGSKA (reference sequence). For the second PCR, which ran for roughly 6 to 11 cycles, a sample-barcoded 5' primer and a J-beta primer mix were used. TCRdb analysed the 5' RACE reads with MiXCR anew, one entry per CDR3 protein. The sample lists about 1,800,000 distinct CDR3 sequences, 25% to 30% occurring once. This clonotype was picked up a small number of times. Its cognate antigen is unknown. Sequencing used blood. The rearrangement uses TRBV20-1 and TRBJ2-4; D may be TRBD1 (5 bases). The clonotype comes from a young woman in good health. DNA for the CDR3: TGCAGTGCTAGAGTTGGTCAGGGCGGTCCTTGGAACATTCAGTACTTC. Encoded protein: CSARVGQGGPWNIQYF.